This TCR beta chain was sequenced for a study of beta chain features in type 1 diabetes. Study observations and caveats: Moderate but significant shortening of TCRB CDR3s was recorded in all four CD4+ subsets from Type 1 diabetes patients. More deletions and fewer insertions at VDJ junctions were seen in type 1 diabetes patients.

As for this clone: The antigen is unknown.

As every portion of the isolated RNA was reverse transcribed, the sequencing read expressed TCRB transcripts. The method was immunoSEQ multiplex PCR; TCRdb's version includes in-frame clones alone and lacks a portion of them. The sample records about 700,000 clones, around an eighth being singletons. Germline CDR1 SQVTM, CDR2 ANQGSEA. The CDR3 contains 15 residues. With 6 bases clipped from V and 1 base from J, the junction kept 4 bases outside the gene matches. V gene TRBV29-1 combines with J gene TRBJ2-3; 13 bases are a match to TRBD2. This clonotype was sampled from a man aged 18 to 29 with type 1 diabetes. Sequenced material: naive CD4+ T cells from blood. The CDR3 loop reads CSVAGLAGGTDTQYF. CDR3 bases: TGCAGCGTCGCCGGACTAGCGGGAGGCACAGATACGCAGTATTTT.